The 8 T cell receptor beta chains below come from one sample, sequenced in a study of T-cell memory formation after mild COVID-19. TCRdb recomputed calls from the 5' RACE reads with MiXCR, one row per CDR3 protein. The sample includes around 510,000 distinct CDR3 sequences, about a fifth of them seen just once. The sequencing sample was made of PBMCs or a T cell subset sorted from them (not recorded which). Receptors were obtained from an adult woman who had mild COVID-19 (a few samples of this study predate the infection). Cell type and time point are not known.

The genes are TRBV12-3 or TRBV12-4 and TRBJ1-2, with D perhaps TRBD1 (5 bases). The CDR3 runs 14 residues. V was cut by 4 bases and J by 4 bases, with 13 bases left in between. Here the CDR3 DNA reads TGTGCCAGCAGTTCGTCCGGGACGGTCTATGGCTACACCTTC. It translates to CASSSSGTVYGYTF.

V and J are TRBV7-6 and TRBJ2-3, with 12 bases fitting TRBD2. The ends lost 2 bases at V and 6 bases at J; junction bases unmatched: 9. This CDR3 region has 17 residues. Germline V gene lookup returns CDR1 SGHVS and CDR2 FNYEAQ. The DNA for the CDR3 is TGTGCCAGCAGCTTAACTAGCGGGGGGCCGACAGGCGATACGCAGTATTTT. Its translation is CASSLTSGGPTGDTQYF.

This clonotype has a handful of counts. The gene calls are TRBV12-3 or TRBV12-4 and TRBJ2-5, with 11 bases matching TRBD1. The CDR3 is 17 residues long. V dropped 0 bases and J dropped 5; count of bases not matched to a gene: 8. As DNA, the CDR3 is TGTGCCAGCAGTTTAGCGGGAGGACAGGGGGCGTGGGAGACCCAGTACTTC. It encodes CASSLAGGQGAWETQYF.

This clonotype was found a few times. This chain uses TRBV7-9 with TRBJ2-7; the match to TRBD2 covers 14 bases. V was pared by 5 bases and J by 5 bases, with 17 bases of the junction left unmatched. Germline V lookup: CDR1 SEHNR, CDR2 FQNEAQ (reference sequence). This CDR3 contains 19 residues. CDR3 amino acids: CASSTIPGTSGSSIHEQYF. The DNA of the CDR3 is TGTGCCAGCAGCACGATCCCGGGGACTAGCGGGAGTTCTATCCACGAGCAGTACTTC.

This clonotype was seen more than once but under ten times. This chain connects TRBV5-1 to TRBJ1-1; D is possibly TRBD1 (5 bases). Trimming removed 3 bases at V and 2 bases at J, with 14 bases between. This CDR3 region has 15 residues. CDR1 SGHRS and CDR2 YFSETQ come from the germline V gene. The CDR3 nucleotides are TGCGCCAGCAGCTCCTGGGGGACGGGAAACACTGAAGCTTTCTTT. Amino acids: CASSSWGTGNTEAFF.

This clonotype was seen a few times. This chain connects TRBV7-6 to TRBJ2-1; D is unresolved. The V gene's germline CDR1 is SGHVS and CDR2 FNYEAQ. The CDR3 is 13 residues long. Trimming removed 2 bases from V and 2 bases from J, with 4 bases in between. The CDR3 loop is CASSLRAYNEQFF. CDR3 nucleotide sequence: TGTGCCAGCAGCTTAAGGGCCTACAATGAGCAGTTCTTC.

This clonotype was detected only a few times. The rearrangement joins TRBV2 to TRBJ2-2; D gene unclear. The germline V and J ends were trimmed by 7 bases and 1 base, with 7 bases remaining between them. There are 13 residues in the CDR3. Germline CDR1 and CDR2: SNHLY and FYNNEI. The CDR3 spells CASTFGNTGELFF. Written as DNA, the CDR3 is TGTGCCAGCACGTTCGGGAACACCGGGGAGCTGTTTTTT.

This clonotype appeared a few times. The genes are TRBV3-1 and TRBJ1-1, with TRBD1 as a possible D gene (6 bases). The germline V and J ends were trimmed by 3 bases and 0 bases, with 20 bases remaining between them. The CDR3 length is 18 residues. CDR1 is LGHDT and CDR2 is YNNKEL in the germline V gene (reference sequence). Here the CDR3 DNA reads TGTGCCAGCAGCCACCCAGGGGTGGCAGGAGGTCTGAACACTGAAGCTTTCTTT. Its protein is CASSHPGVAGGLNTEAFF.